Listed below are T cell receptor beta chains from one sample, sequenced in a study of blood T cells in healthy people across ages. Each CDR3 protein gets one entry after TCRdb re-called the 5' RACE reads with MiXCR. Of about 800,000 distinct CDR3 sequences listed, roughly 60% are singletons. Specimen: blood. The receptors stem from a man aged 30-40 years in good health. Each CDR3 is given with its conserved first and last residue. Each record gives: V gene, D gene, clone size, J gene, CDR3 DNA, CDR3 protein. A D gene is named only where the DNA matches it firmly. The size of a clone is reported for some rows only, either as once, few or many, or as a class for expanded clones.

>TRBV3-1|.|.|TRBJ2-3
TGTGCCAGCAGCCAAGGAACGATCCGTACAGATACGCAGTATTTT
CASSQGTIRTDTQYF
>TRBV20-1|TRBD2|once|TRBJ2-7
TGCAGTGCCCTGTGGGCGGGAGCGTACAATGAGCAGTACTTC
CSALWAGAYNEQYF
>TRBV7-9|TRBD1|.|TRBJ2-1
TGTGCCAGCAGCTCAATGGACAGGGGCTATGAGCAGTTCTTC
CASSSMDRGYEQFF
>TRBV7-9|TRBD2|once|TRBJ2-1
TGTGCCAGCAGCTTAGTTAGTAGCGGGAGTCGCGAGCAGTTCTTC
CASSLVSSGSREQFF
>TRBV28|.|.|TRBJ1-2
TGTGCCAGCACCGAATATGTCCAGGAGACTAACTATGGCTACACCTTC
CASTEYVQETNYGYTF
>TRBV18|TRBD2|.|TRBJ2-7
TGTGCCAGCTCACCATCGGGACTAGCGCCTTACGAGCAGTACTTC
CASSPSGLAPYEQYF
>TRBV7-9|.|.|TRBJ2-1
TGTGCCAGCAGCTCTGGGGGTTCGGGATACAATGAGCAGTTCTTC
CASSSGGSGYNEQFF
>TRBV6-6|TRBD1|.|TRBJ1-4
TGTGCCAGCAGTTACGGGACAGGGCAGGGGGAAAAACTGTTTTTT
CASSYGTGQGEKLFF
>TRBV20-1|.|.|TRBJ2-3
TGCAGTGCTATCCCGGAGGGGGATACGCAGTATTTT
CSAIPEGDTQYF
>TRBV20-1|TRBD2|few|TRBJ2-7
TGCAGTGCTAGTAATCCTAGCGGGAACTACGAGCAGTACTTC
CSASNPSGNYEQYF
>TRBV2|.|.|TRBJ2-3
TGTGCCAGCATTGGGAGCCTATCCACAGATACGCAGTATTTT
CASIGSLSTDTQYF
>TRBV5-1|TRBD1|.|TRBJ2-1
TGCGCCAGCAGCTTTAACAGGGGACCCACGAATGAGCAGTTCTTC
CASSFNRGPTNEQFF
>TRBV20-1|.|.|TRBJ2-1
TGCAGTGCCAAGGACCCGTTAGGGGGGACCTACAATGAGCAGTTCTTC
CSAKDPLGGTYNEQFF
>TRBV7-2|TRBD2|few|TRBJ2-7
TGTGCCAGCAGCTTGGGAGCGGGAGGTTTCGACGAGCAGTACTTC
CASSLGAGGFDEQYF
>TRBV30|.|once|TRBJ1-4
TGTGCCTGGAGTCTGGGGAGAACTAATGAAAAACTGTTTTTT
CAWSLGRTNEKLFF
>TRBV6-2/TRBV6-3|.|.|TRBJ2-6
TGTGCCAGCAGTTACTTTCAGATTGGGGCCAACGTCCTGACTTTC
CASSYFQIGANVLTF
>TRBV27|TRBD2|once|TRBJ2-7
TGTGCCAGCCTTAGACTAGCGGGAAACCACTACGAGCAGTACTTC
CASLRLAGNHYEQYF
>TRBV19|TRBD2|.|TRBJ2-1
TGTGCCACAAAAAGGACTAGCGGGGCCTTGCGGAATGAGCAGTTCTTC
CATKRTSGALRNEQFF
>TRBV20-1|TRBD2|once|TRBJ2-7
TGCAGTGCTAGAGTCCCGGGACTAGCGACCGAGCAGTACTTC
CSARVPGLATEQYF
>TRBV2|.|many|TRBJ2-3
TGTGCCAGCCACAGCTCCCGCACAGATACGCAGTATTTT
CASHSSRTDTQYF
>TRBV20-1|TRBD1|.|TRBJ1-6
TGCAGTGCTAGAATCACAGGGGAGAATTCACCCCTCCACTTT
CSARITGENSPLHF
>TRBV6-2/TRBV6-3|.|.|TRBJ1-1
TGTGCCAACAGTTACGGGGGGGGCCGGAACACTGAAGCTTTCTTT
CANSYGGGRNTEAFF
>TRBV3-1|TRBD2|few|TRBJ2-1
TGTGCCAGCAGCCAAGAAGCTAGCGGCTCCTACAATGAGCAGTTCTTC
CASSQEASGSYNEQFF
>TRBV28|TRBD1|few|TRBJ2-5
TGTGCCAGCAGATCACTCGACAGGGTTGGAGAGACCCAGTACTTC
CASRSLDRVGETQYF
>TRBV5-5|.|.|TRBJ2-5
TGTGCCAGCAGCTTGGTCGGGCCCCGGGGGGAGACCCAGTACTTC
CASSLVGPRGETQYF
>TRBV10-3|TRBD1|.|TRBJ2-3
TGTGTCATCAACCGGGACAGGGGTTCTGGAGATACGCAGTATTTT
CVINRDRGSGDTQYF
>TRBV4-2|.|few|TRBJ2-1
TGTGCCAGCAGCCAAGGTAGGAGGGATGAGCAGTTCTTC
CASSQGRRDEQFF
>TRBV3-1|TRBD2|.|TRBJ2-1
TGTGCCAGCAGCCAAGACGGTCAAGCGGGGGCCGACGCCTACAATGAGCAGTTCTTC
CASSQDGQAGADAYNEQFF
>TRBV7-3|.|.|TRBJ2-2
TGTGCCAGCAGCTTCACAAGTAACACCGGGGAGCTGTTTTTT
CASSFTSNTGELFF
>TRBV4-3|TRBD2|.|TRBJ2-1
TGCGCCAGCAGCCGGGTAGGGGGACTAGCGGGAACGGTGGGCAATGAGCAGTTCTTC
CASSRVGGLAGTVGNEQFF
>TRBV7-2|.|few|TRBJ2-7
TGTGCCAGCAGCTTAGATGTCCTCGGGGACGAGCAGTACTTC
CASSLDVLGDEQYF
>TRBV6-1|.|few|TRBJ2-1
TGTGCCAGCAGCCCGGGACCTAACTCCTACAATGAGCAGTTCTTC
CASSPGPNSYNEQFF
>TRBV20-1|TRBD2|.|TRBJ2-7
TGCAGTGCTGCCCGGAGCGGGAGTTACGAGCAGTACTTC
CSAARSGSYEQYF
>TRBV12-3/TRBV12-4|.|.|TRBJ2-7
TGTGCCAGCAGCCGGATTGAAGGGCACGACGAGCAGTACTTC
CASSRIEGHDEQYF
>TRBV7-9|.|.|TRBJ2-7
TGTGCCAGCAGCTTAGGTGTCGGGTATCTGGGAACCCATTACGAGCAGTACTTC
CASSLGVGYLGTHYEQYF